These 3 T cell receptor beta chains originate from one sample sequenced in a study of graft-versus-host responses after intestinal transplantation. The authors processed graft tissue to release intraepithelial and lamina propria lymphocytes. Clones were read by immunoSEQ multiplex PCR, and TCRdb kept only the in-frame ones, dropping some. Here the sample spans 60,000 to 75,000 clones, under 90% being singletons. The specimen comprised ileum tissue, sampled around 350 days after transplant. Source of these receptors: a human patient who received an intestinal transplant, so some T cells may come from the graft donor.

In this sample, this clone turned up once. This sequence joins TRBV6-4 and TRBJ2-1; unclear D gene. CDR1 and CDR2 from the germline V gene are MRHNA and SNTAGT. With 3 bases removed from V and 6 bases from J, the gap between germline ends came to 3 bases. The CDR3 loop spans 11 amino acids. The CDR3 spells CASSEGNEQFF. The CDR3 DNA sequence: TGTGCCAGCAGTGAGGGCAATGAGCAGTTCTTC.

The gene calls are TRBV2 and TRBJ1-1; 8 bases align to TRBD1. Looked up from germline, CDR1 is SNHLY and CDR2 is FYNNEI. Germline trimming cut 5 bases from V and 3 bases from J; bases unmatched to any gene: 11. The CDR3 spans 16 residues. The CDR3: CASSLEQGVIDTEAFF. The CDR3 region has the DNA TGTGCCAGCAGTCTCGAACAGGGGGTTATAGACACTGAAGCTTTCTTT.

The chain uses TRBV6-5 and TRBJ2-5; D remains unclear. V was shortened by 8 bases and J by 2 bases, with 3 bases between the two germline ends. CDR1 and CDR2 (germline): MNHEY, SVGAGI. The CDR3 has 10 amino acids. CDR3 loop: CASGQETQYF. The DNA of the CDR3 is TGTGCCAGCGGACAAGAGACCCAGTACTTC.